A single sample is the source of the 25 T cell receptor beta chains below, sequenced in a study of cytomegalovirus exposure and HLA in healthy donors. PCR primers comprised 60 Vbeta and 13 Jbeta primers. Only in-frame clones appear in the TCRdb table, and some are missing; sequencing was by immunoSEQ multiplex PCR. The sample has under 150,000 clones; 60% to 80% are singletons. Sequencing was performed on PBMCs. These receptors came from a man aged 18 to 30 in good health and CMV-seronegative.

The sample holds a few counts of this clone. The J gene is TRBJ2-7, the V gene TRBV5-1; no definite D call. This CDR3 contains 13 residues. Germline CDR1 SGHRS, CDR2 YFSETQ. Deletions cut 2 bases from V and 3 bases from J, with 9 bases between. CDR3 DNA: TGCGCCAGCAGCTTTGGGCAGCTCTACGAGCAGTACTTC. Translation gives CASSFGQLYEQYF. The complete variable domain, with remaining parts taken from reference TRBV5-1 and TRBJ2-7, reads KAGVTQTPRYLIKTRGQQVTLSCSPISGHRSVSWYQQTPGQGLQFLFEYFSETQRNKGNFPGRFSGRQFSNSRSEMNVSTLELGDSALYLCASSFGQLYEQYFGPGTRLTVT.

Points on this clone: Other nucleotide sequences in the sample specify the same CDR3. The V and J genes are TRBV7-2 and TRBJ2-7, with 7 bases identical to TRBD1. This CDR3 has 14 amino acids. Germline V gene sequence: CDR1 SGHTA, CDR2 FQGNSA. V lost 3 bases and J lost 0; bases outside the gene matches: 2. Here the CDR3 reads CASSLDRSSYEQYF. The CDR3 DNA reads as TGTGCCAGCAGCTTGGACAGGAGCTCCTACGAGCAGTACTTC.

This chain uses TRBV7-2 with TRBJ1-2; 7 bases align to TRBD1. The length of the CDR3 is 13 residues. J was trimmed by 4 bases and V by 5 bases; bases with no gene match: 4. Germline V gene sequence: CDR1 SGHTA, CDR2 FQGNSA. The CDR3 DNA sequence: TGTGCCAGCAGCGCTGGACAGGCCTATGGCTACACCTTC. Its protein product is CASSAGQAYGYTF.

The genes are TRBV5-7 and TRBJ2-1, with 10 bases aligning to TRBD2. TRBV5-7 is an open reading frame, and its role is uncertain. The CDR3 sequence is 19 residues long. With V trimmed by 4 bases and J by 0 bases, 13 bases remained unmatched. The CDR3 reads CASSAEVASGGLSYNEQFF. CDR3 bases: TGTGCCAGCAGCGCGGAGGTGGCTAGCGGGGGCCTCTCCTACAATGAGCAGTTCTTC.

The V and J genes are TRBV18 and TRBJ1-1; D perhaps matches TRBD1 (6 bases). The length of the CDR3 is 16 residues. The ends were cut back, 1 base at V and 3 bases at J, with 15 bases in the middle. CDR1 KGHSH and CDR2 LQKENI come from the germline V gene. The chain's CDR3 is CASSPLKQGGDTEAFF. In DNA, the CDR3 is TGTGCCAGCTCACCACTGAAACAGGGAGGGGACACTGAAGCTTTCTTT.

This CDR3 is CASSLRGERSSGNTIYF. As DNA, the CDR3 is TGTGCCAGCAGCTTAAGGGGCGAACGGTCCTCTGGAAACACCATATATTTT. V and J are TRBV7-8 and TRBJ1-3, with TRBD1 as a possible D gene (5 bases). Germline V gene data show CDR1 as SGHVS and CDR2 as FQNEAQ. The CDR3 length is 17 residues. Trimming stripped 2 bases from V and 0 bases from J, with 14 bases between.

This clone occurred once. The CDR3: CASSHWGLAGLGQDTQYF. The DNA of the CDR3 is TGCGCCAGCAGCCATTGGGGACTAGCGGGCCTAGGCCAAGATACGCAGTATTTT. The J gene is TRBJ2-3, the V gene TRBV4-1; TRBD2 matches 12 bases. Trimming took 3 bases from V and 5 from J; bases not matched to a gene: 12. The CDR3 totals 18 residues. CDR1 and CDR2 (germline): MGHRA, YSYEKL.

Details on this clone: The sample has other DNA sequences that encode this CDR3 too. This chain uses TRBV7-2 with TRBJ2-7, with D tentatively TRBD1 (6 bases). This CDR3 spans 14 amino acids. Germline loops: CDR1 SGHTA, CDR2 FQGNSA. V was shortened by 1 base and J by 2 bases, with 9 bases between the two germline ends. In nucleotides, the CDR3 is TGTGCCAGCAGCTTAGTAGGGGGTACCTACGAGCAGTACTTC. Translating gives CASSLVGGTYEQYF.

The chain employs TRBV9 and TRBJ1-1, with D perhaps matching TRBD1 (5 bases). The ends were cut back, 7 bases at V and 4 bases at J, with 8 bases in the middle. Per the germline V gene, CDR1 is SGDLS and CDR2 is YYNGEE. The CDR3 is 11 amino acids. The CDR3, as DNA: TGTGCCAGCGGGGGAGGCACTGAAGCTTTCTTT. Residues: CASGGGTEAFF.

The gene calls are TRBV9 and TRBJ2-7; D may be TRBD2 (5 bases). This CDR3 region has 16 residues. The V end was cut by 0 bases, the J end by 5 bases, with 18 bases between. The germline gives CDR1 SGDLS, CDR2 YYNGEE. CDR3 coding DNA: TGTGCCAGCAGCGTAGCGGCAGTAGCGTTCCACAACGAGCAGTACTTC. As protein: CASSVAAVAFHNEQYF. The variable domain in full, with the rest retrieved from reference TRBV9 and TRBJ2-7, is DSGVTQTPKHLITATGQRVTLRCSPRSGDLSVYWYQQSLDQGLQFLIQYYNGEERAKGNILERFSAQQFPDLHSELNLSSLELGDSALYFCASSVAAVAFHNEQYFGPGTRLTVT.

J is TRBJ2-3 and V is TRBV5-5; 12 nucleotides line up with TRBD2. With V trimmed by 3 bases and J by 3 bases, 5 bases remained unmatched. The germline V gene has CDR1 SGHKS and CDR2 YYEKEE (reference sequence). The CDR3 loop spans 16 amino acids. CDR3 region: CASSSVLAGGTDTQYF. DNA for the CDR3: TGTGCCAGCAGCTCGGTACTAGCGGGAGGAACAGATACGCAGTATTTT.

This clone was detected only a few times. The chain uses TRBV6-6 and TRBJ2-7; no firm D call. This CDR3 comprises 12 residues. Germline CDR1 MNHNY, CDR2 SVGAGI (reference sequence). Trimming left V 11 bases short and J 2 bases short, with 13 bases between. CDR3 in amino acids: CAVSRGAYEQYF. The CDR3 DNA follows: TGTGCCGTTTCGCGCGGAGCCTACGAGCAGTACTTC.

The chain carries TRBV5-6 and TRBJ2-1; 7 positions agree with TRBD2. The V and J ends lost 7 bases and 12 bases, in that order; junction bases with no gene match: 7. The germline gives CDR1 SGHDT, CDR2 YYEEEE. This CDR3 has 11 amino acids. The chain's CDR3 is CASSWGGSQFF. CDR3 nucleotide sequence: TGTGCCAGCTCCTGGGGGGGGTCGCAGTTCTTC.

The chain recombines TRBV11-2 with TRBJ1-4, with D possibly matching TRBD1 (5 bases). Between the trimmed V and J ends, which lost 5 bases and 8 bases, there was a span of 15 bases. CDR1 and CDR2 from the germline V gene are SGHAT and FQNNGV. The CDR3 is 14 residues long. Written as DNA, the CDR3 is TGTGCCAGCAGCGGGACCGGGCGGGGGGAAAAACTGTTTTTT. Encoded protein: CASSGTGRGEKLFF.

The J gene is TRBJ1-2, the V gene TRBV28; D perhaps matches TRBD1 (6 bases). V was shortened by 3 bases and J by 0 bases, with 17 bases between the two germline ends. This CDR3 spans 17 amino acids. Germline V lookup: CDR1 MDHEN, CDR2 SYDVKM. CDR3 loop: CASSLWGRTGPNYGYTF. In DNA form, the CDR3 reads TGTGCCAGCAGTTTGTGGGGGCGAACAGGCCCTAACTATGGCTACACCTTC.

The gene calls are TRBV4-3 and TRBJ1-2; no firm D call. The V end lost 4 bases, the J end lost 6 bases, and 18 bases lay between the germline ends. This CDR3 has 15 amino acids. CDR1 LGHNA and CDR2 YSLEER come from the germline V gene. The CDR3 DNA sequence: TGCGCCAGCAGCCCACGCCAAGGTACAGTGCATGGCTACACCTTC. It yields the protein CASSPRQGTVHGYTF.

The V gene is TRBV19, the J gene TRBJ1-1; 9 nucleotides agree with TRBD1. Trimming at V came to 5 bases and at J to 4 bases, leaving 2 bases not matched to a gene. Germline V gene sequence: CDR1 LNHDA, CDR2 SQIVND (reference sequence). The CDR3 consists of 13 residues. DNA of the CDR3: TGTGCCAGTAGTCAGGGACAGGGCACTGAAGCTTTCTTT. It translates to CASSQGQGTEAFF.

This clone was observed a handful of times. This rearrangement joins TRBV6-5 to TRBJ1-4, with 7 bases fitting TRBD1. V was clipped by 9 bases and J by 5 bases; unmatched bases: 3. Germline V gene sequence: CDR1 MNHEY, CDR2 SVGAGI. The CDR3 is made up of 12 amino acids. In DNA form, the CDR3 reads TGTGCCAGTCGGGACAGAAATGAAAAACTGTTTTTT. This translates into CASRDRNEKLFF.

V is TRBV6-5 and J is TRBJ2-7, with TRBD2 as a possible D gene (6 bases). Trimming cost V 7 bases and J 6 bases, with 19 bases left between them. This CDR3 spans 14 amino acids. Germline CDR1 MNHEY, CDR2 SVGAGI. Here the CDR3 reads CASTPGAGQSEQYF. CDR3 DNA: TGTGCCAGCACCCCCGGGGCGGGGCAGAGCGAGCAGTACTTC.

This chain links TRBV11-2 with TRBJ1-1; no definite D call. Trimming left V 2 bases short and J 0 bases short, with 4 bases between. This CDR3 contains 13 residues. Germline V gives CDR1 SGHAT, CDR2 FQNNGV. For the CDR3, the DNA is TGTGCCAGCAGCTTATACATGAACACTGAAGCTTTCTTT. Amino acid sequence: CASSLYMNTEAFF.

The chain couples TRBV11-1 to TRBJ2-3, with D possibly matching TRBD1 (6 bases). The length of the CDR3 is 15 residues. The V and J ends lost 2 bases and 5 bases respectively, with 14 bases between them. Looked up from germline, CDR1 is SGHAT and CDR2 is FQDESV (reference sequence). The CDR3 DNA reads as TGTGCCAGCAGCTTATTGTTGGGGGCGGGAGATACGCAGTATTTT. Translated: CASSLLLGAGDTQYF.

The V call is TRBV6-6, the J call TRBJ2-7; TRBD1 might be the D (5 bases). This CDR3 contains 14 residues. Trimming took off 3 bases at V and 2 bases at J, with 11 bases between the two ends. Germline CDR1 reads MNHNY; CDR2 reads SVGAGI (reference sequence). CDR3 protein: CASSYSQGAYEQYF. DNA of the CDR3: TGTGCCAGCAGTTATAGCCAAGGGGCCTACGAGCAGTACTTC.

This sequence joins TRBV6-4 and TRBJ2-7; TRBD1 agrees at 7 bases. Germline CDR1 MRHNA, CDR2 SNTAGT. Germline trimming cut 4 bases from V and 8 bases from J; bases unmatched to any gene: 8. The CDR3 extends over 13 amino acids. CDR3 coding DNA: TGTGCCAGCAGTGTGACACAGGGGTCACAGCAGTACTTC. Translated: CASSVTQGSQQYF.

The V gene is TRBV18, the J gene TRBJ2-2, with TRBD1 as a possible D gene (6 bases). The V end was cut by 2 bases, the J end by 0 bases, with 13 bases between. The CDR3 totals 17 residues. CDR1 is KGHSH and CDR2 is LQKENI in the germline V gene. In DNA, the CDR3 is TGTGCCAGCTCACCATCTGGACAGCGCCCGAACACCGGGGAGCTGTTTTTT. Amino acids: CASSPSGQRPNTGELFF.

This clone was recorded once. The J gene is TRBJ2-3, the V gene TRBV6-6; 11 nucleotides match TRBD2. Trimming cost V 4 bases and J 7 bases; bases outside gene matches: 4. Per germline, CDR1 MNHNY and CDR2 SVGAGI (reference sequence). The length of the CDR3 is 14 residues. This CDR3 reads CASSSSGGLNTQYF. CDR3 coding DNA: TGTGCCAGCAGTTCTAGCGGGGGGTTGAATACGCAGTATTTT.